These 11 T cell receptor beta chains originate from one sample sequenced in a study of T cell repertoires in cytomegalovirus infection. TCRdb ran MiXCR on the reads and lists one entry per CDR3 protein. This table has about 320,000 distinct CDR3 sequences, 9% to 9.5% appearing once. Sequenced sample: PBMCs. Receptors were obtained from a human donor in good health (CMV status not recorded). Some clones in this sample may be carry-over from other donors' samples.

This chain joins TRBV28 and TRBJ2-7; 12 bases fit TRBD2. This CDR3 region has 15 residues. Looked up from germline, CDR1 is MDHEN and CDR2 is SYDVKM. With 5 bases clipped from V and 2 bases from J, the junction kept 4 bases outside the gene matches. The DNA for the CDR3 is TGTGCCAGCAGTCCTCGGACTAGCGGGACCTACGAGCAGTACTTC. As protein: CASSPRTSGTYEQYF.

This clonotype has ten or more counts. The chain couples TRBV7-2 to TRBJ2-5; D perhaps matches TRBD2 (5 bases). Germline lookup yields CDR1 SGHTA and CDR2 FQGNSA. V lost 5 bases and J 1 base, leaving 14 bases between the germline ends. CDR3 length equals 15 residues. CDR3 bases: TGTGCCAGCAGCCCTCGGGGAAGGCCCCAAGAGACCCAGTACTTC. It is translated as CASSPRGRPQETQYF.

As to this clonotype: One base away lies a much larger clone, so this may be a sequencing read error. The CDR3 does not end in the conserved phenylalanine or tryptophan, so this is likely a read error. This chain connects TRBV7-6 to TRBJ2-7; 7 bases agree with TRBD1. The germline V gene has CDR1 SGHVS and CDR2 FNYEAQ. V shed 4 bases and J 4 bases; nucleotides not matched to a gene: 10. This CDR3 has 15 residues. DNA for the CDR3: TGTGCCAGCAGCTCTTGGACAGGCGCTGGGTACGAGCAGTACCTC. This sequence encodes CASSSWTGAGYEQYL.

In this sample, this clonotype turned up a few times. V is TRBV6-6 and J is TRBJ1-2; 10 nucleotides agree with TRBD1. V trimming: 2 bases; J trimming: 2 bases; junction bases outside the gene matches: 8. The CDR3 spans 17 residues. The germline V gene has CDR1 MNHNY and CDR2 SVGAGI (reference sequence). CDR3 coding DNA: TGTGCCAGCAGTTACGAGACAGGGGGCGCGTGGAACTATGGCTACACCTTC. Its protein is CASSYETGGAWNYGYTF.

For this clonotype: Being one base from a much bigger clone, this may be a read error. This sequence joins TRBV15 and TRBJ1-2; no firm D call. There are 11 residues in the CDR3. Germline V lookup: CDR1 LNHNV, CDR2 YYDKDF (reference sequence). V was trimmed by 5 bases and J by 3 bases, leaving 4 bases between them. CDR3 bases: TGTGCCACCAGCGGGGACTATGGCTACACCTTC. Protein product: CATSGDYGYTF. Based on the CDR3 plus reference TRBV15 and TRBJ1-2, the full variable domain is DAMVIQNPRYQVTQFGKPVTLSCSQTLNHNVMYWYQQKSSQAPKLLFHYYDKDFNNEADTPDNFQSRRPNTSFCFLDIRSPGLGDTAMYLCATSGDYGYTFGSGTRLTVV.

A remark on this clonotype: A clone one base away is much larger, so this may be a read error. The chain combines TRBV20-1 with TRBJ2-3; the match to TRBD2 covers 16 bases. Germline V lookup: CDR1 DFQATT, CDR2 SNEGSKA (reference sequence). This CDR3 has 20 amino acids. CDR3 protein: CSARPPGLAGGGSSRDSQYF. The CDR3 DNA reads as TGCAGTGCTAGACCTCCGGGACTAGCGGGGGGGGGAAGCAGTCGAGATTCGCAGTATTTT.

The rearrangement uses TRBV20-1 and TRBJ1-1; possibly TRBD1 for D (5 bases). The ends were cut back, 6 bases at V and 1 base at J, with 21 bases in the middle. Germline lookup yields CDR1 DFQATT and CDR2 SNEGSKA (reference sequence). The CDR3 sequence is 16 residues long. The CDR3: CSARVGESSKNTEAFF. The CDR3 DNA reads TGCAGTGCAAGGGTGGGGGAAAGTTCGAAGAACACTGAAGCTTTCTTT.

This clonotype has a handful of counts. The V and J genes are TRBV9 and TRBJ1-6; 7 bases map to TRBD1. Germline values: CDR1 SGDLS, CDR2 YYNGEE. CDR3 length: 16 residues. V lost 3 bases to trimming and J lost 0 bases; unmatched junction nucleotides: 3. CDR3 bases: TGTGCCAGCAGCGGATACAGGGGCTCCTATAATTCACCCCTCCACTTT. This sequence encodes CASSGYRGSYNSPLHF. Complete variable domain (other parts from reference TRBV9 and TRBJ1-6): DSGVTQTPKHLITATGQRVTLRCSPRSGDLSVYWYQQSLDQGLQFLIQYYNGEERAKGNILERFSAQQFPDLHSELNLSSLELGDSALYFCASSGYRGSYNSPLHFGNGTRLTVT.

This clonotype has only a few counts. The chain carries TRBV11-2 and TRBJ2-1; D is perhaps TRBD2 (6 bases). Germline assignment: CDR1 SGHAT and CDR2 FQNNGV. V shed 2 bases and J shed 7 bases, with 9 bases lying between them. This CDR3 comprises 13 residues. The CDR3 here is CASSLILANEQFF. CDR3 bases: TGTGCCAGCAGCTTAATCCTAGCGAATGAGCAGTTCTTC. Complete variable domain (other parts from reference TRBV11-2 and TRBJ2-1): EAGVAQSPRYKIIEKRQSVAFWCNPISGHATLYWYQQILGQGPKLLIQFQNNGVVDDSQLPKDRFSAERLKGVDSTLKIQPAKLEDSAVYLCASSLILANEQFFGPGTRLTVL.

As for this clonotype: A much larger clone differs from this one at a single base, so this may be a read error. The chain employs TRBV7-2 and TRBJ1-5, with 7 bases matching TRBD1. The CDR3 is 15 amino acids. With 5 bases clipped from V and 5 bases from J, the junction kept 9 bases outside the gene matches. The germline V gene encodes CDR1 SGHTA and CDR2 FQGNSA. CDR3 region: CASSETRDSYQPQHF. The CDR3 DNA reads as TGTGCCAGCAGCGAAACCAGGGACAGCTATCAGCCCCAGCATTTT.

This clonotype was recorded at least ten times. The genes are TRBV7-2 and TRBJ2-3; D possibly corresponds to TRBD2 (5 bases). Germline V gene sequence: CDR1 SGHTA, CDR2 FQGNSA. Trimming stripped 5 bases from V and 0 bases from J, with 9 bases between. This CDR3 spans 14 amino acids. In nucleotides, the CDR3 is TGTGCCAGCAGCACACGACTAAGCACAGATACGCAGTATTTT. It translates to CASSTRLSTDTQYF.